This T cell receptor (beta chain) was captured in a study of OX40 agonist ivuxolimab in advanced cancers. This CDR3 has 16 amino acids. V was clipped by 5 bases and J by 7 bases; unmatched bases: 7. Germline assignment: CDR1 SNHLY and CDR2 FYNNEI. Sequenced by immunoSEQ multiplex PCR; TCRdb stores in-frame clones only, minus some. The sample consists of 55,000 to 75,000 clones, approximately 82% of them appearing once. This chain connects TRBV2 to TRBJ1-6, with 11 bases that match TRBD1. The sequenced sample was CD4+ or CD8+ T cells sorted from blood, obtained in a trial of the OX40 agonist ivuxolimab. This clonotype was sampled from an adult with an advanced solid tumor such as melanoma, head and neck, liver or kidney cancer. CDR3 sequence: CASSRTGGVGNSPLHF. CDR3 sequence (DNA): TGTGCCAGCAGTAGGACAGGGGGCGTTGGGAATTCACCCCTCCACTTT.